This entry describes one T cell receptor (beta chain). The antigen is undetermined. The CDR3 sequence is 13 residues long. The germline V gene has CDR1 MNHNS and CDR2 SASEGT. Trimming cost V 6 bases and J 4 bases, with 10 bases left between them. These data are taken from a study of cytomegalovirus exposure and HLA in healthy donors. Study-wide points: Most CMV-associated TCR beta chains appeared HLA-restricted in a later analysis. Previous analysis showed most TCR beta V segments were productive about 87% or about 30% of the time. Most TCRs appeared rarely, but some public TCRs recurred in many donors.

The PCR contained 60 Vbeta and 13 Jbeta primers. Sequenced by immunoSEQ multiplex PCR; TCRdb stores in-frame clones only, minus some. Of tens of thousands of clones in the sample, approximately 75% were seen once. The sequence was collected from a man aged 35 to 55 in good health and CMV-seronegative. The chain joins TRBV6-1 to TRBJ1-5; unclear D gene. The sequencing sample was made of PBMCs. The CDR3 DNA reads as TGTGCCAGCAGGCGGAGATTTAATCAGCCCCAGCATTTT. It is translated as CASRRRFNQPQHF.